What follows is one T cell receptor beta chain and its context. Assay used: immunoSEQ multiplex PCR; TCRdb lists only in-frame clones, some missing. The repertoire holds fewer than 45,000 clones, with 80% to 95% as singletons. This sample is part of a study of ipilimumab plus nivolumab after autologous stem cell transplantation. This receptor was obtained from a male donor with multiple myeloma. Sequenced here: PBMCs, sampled in a trial of ipilimumab plus nivolumab as post-transplant consolidation.

DNA for the CDR3: TGTGCCAGCAGCTTAGTTCCACGGGGGAGCGGGGGCCCTTCCTACAATGAGCAGTTCTTC. This codes for CASSLVPRGSGGPSYNEQFF. V gene TRBV7-6 combines with J gene TRBJ2-1; 8 bases align to TRBD2. The CDR3 runs 20 residues. Germline CDR1 and CDR2: SGHVS and FNYEAQ. Unmatched junction bases numbered 15, after V lost 1 base and J lost 1 base.